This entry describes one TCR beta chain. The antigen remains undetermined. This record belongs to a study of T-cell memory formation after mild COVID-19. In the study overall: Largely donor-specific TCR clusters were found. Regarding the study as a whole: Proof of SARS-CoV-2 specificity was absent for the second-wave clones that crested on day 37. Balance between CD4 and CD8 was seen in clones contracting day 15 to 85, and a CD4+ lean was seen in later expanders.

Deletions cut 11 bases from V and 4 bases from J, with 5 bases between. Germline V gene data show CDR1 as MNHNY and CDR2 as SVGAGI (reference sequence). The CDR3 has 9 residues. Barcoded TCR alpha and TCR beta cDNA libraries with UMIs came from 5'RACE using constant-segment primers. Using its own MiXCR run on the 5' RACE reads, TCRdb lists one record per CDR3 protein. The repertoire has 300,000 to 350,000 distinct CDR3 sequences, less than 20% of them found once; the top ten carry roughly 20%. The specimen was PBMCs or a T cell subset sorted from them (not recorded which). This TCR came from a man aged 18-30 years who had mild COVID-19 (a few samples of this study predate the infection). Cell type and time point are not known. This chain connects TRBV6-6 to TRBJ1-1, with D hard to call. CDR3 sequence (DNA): TGTGCCCGTAGCACTGAAGCTTTCTTT. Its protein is CARSTEAFF.